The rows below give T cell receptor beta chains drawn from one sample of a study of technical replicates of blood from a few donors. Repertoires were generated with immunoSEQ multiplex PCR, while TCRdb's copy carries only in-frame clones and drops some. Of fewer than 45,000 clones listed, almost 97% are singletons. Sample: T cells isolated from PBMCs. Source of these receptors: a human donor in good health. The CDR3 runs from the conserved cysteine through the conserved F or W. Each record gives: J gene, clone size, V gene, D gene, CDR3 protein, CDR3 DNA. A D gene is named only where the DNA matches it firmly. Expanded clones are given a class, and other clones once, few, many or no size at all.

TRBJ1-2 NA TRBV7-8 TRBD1 CASSLEGQGANYGYTF TGTGCCAGCAGCCTAGAGGGACAGGGGGCTAACTATGGCTACACCTTC
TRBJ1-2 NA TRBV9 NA CASSVAIQGTYGYTF TGTGCCAGCAGCGTAGCAATCCAGGGGACCTATGGCTACACCTTC
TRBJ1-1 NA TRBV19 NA CASSIPLGEGYTEAFF TGTGCCAGTAGTATCCCCCTGGGGGAGGGATACACTGAAGCTTTCTTT
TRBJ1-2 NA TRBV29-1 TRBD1 CSVPKTGTGVTYGYTF TGCAGCGTTCCAAAAACCGGGACAGGGGTTACCTATGGCTACACCTTC
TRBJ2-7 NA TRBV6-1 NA CASSEGLLSYEQYF TGTGCCAGCAGTGAAGGACTACTCTCCTACGAGCAGTACTTC
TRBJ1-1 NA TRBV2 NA CASSVQGSYLGTEAFF TGTGCCAGCAGTGTGCAGGGGTCCTACTTGGGCACTGAAGCTTTCTTT
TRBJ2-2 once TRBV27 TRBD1 CASSYLGGQGPTGELFF TGTGCCAGCAGTTACCTAGGGGGACAGGGCCCCACCGGGGAGCTGTTTTTT
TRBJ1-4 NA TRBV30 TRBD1 CAATGGEKLFF TGTGCCGCAACAGGGGGAGAAAAACTGTTTTTT
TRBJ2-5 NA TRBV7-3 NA CASSLRSGKGETQYF TGTGCCAGCAGCTTAAGGTCAGGGAAGGGAGAGACCCAGTACTTC
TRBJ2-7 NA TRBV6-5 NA CASSPPTDSYEQYF TGTGCCAGCAGCCCCCCTACAGACTCCTACGAGCAGTACTTC
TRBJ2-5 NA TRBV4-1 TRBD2 CASGFPGASGRAGETQYF TGCGCCAGCGGGTTTCCAGGGGCCAGCGGGAGGGCCGGGGAGACCCAGTACTTC
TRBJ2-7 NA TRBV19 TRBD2 CASSIPGGWYEQYF TGTGCCAGTAGTATACCGGGAGGGTGGTACGAGCAGTACTTC
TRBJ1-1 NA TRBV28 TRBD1 CASSLVRTGGEAFF TGTGCCAGCAGTTTAGTTAGGACAGGGGGCGAAGCTTTCTTT
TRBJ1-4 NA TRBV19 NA CASRGGGEKLFF TGTGCCAGTAGGGGAGGAGGTGAAAAACTGTTTTTT
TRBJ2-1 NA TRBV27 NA CATLDLSSGQNEQFF TGTGCCACCCTGGACCTTTCTTCAGGACAGAATGAGCAGTTCTTC
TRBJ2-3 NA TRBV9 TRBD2 CASSPGLATDTQYF TGTGCCAGCAGCCCCGGACTAGCCACAGATACGCAGTATTTT
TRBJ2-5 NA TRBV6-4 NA CASSHRRQGGQETQYF TGTGCCAGCAGCCACCGGCGGCAGGGAGGTCAAGAGACCCAGTACTTC
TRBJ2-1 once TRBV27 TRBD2 CASSLSLAGGPYNEQFF TGTGCCAGCAGTTTATCCTTAGCGGGAGGCCCCTACAATGAGCAGTTCTTC
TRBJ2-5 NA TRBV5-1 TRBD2 CASSLSLAGGPETQYF TGCGCCAGCAGCTTAAGTTTAGCGGGAGGGCCGGAGACCCAGTACTTC
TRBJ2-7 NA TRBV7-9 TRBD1 CASSLPPGQGNEQYF TGTGCCAGCAGCCTCCCCCCGGGACAGGGTAACGAGCAGTACTTC
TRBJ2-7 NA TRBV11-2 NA CASSYTDSFYEQYF TGTGCCAGCAGCTACACGGACTCCTTCTACGAGCAGTACTTC
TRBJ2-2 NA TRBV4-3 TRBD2 CASSQAREGLISGELFF TGCGCCAGCAGCCAAGCCCGGGAGGGCTTAATCAGCGGGGAGCTGTTTTTT
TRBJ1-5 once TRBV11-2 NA CASSYTGPGQPQHF TGTGCCAGCAGCTATACAGGCCCTGGGCAGCCCCAGCATTTT
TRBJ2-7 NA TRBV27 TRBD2 CASSSGTSGYEQYF TGTGCCAGCAGCTCCGGGACTAGCGGCTACGAGCAGTACTTC
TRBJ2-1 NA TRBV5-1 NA CASTAEGISYNEQFF TGCGCCAGCACCGCGGAGGGGATTTCCTACAATGAGCAGTTCTTC
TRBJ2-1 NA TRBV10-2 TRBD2 CASSTWRGDYNEQFF TGCGCCAGCAGTACATGGCGGGGGGACTACAATGAGCAGTTCTTC
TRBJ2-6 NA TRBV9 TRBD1 CASSVRQGAGANVLTF TGTGCCAGCAGCGTAAGACAGGGGGCCGGGGCCAACGTCCTGACTTTC
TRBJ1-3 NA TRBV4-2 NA CASSQAGRGSGNTIYF TGTGCCAGCAGCCAAGCCGGCAGGGGCTCTGGAAACACCATATATTTT
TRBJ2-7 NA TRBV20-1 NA CSATQGYEQYF TGCAGTGCTACACAGGGCTACGAGCAGTACTTC
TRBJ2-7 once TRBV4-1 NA CASSPPYEQYF TGCGCCAGCAGCCCCCCGTACGAGCAGTACTTC
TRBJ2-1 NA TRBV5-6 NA CASSFPLADEQFF TGTGCCAGCAGCTTCCCCCTAGCTGATGAGCAGTTCTTC
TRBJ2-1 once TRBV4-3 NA CASSQAPATRQFF TGCGCCAGCAGCCAAGCACCTGCGACTAGACAGTTCTTC
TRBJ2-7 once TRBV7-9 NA CASSPRSLEQYF TGTGCCAGCAGCCCACGGTCCCTCGAGCAGTACTTC
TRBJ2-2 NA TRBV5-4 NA CASRMLGQGAGELFF TGTGCCAGCAGGATGTTAGGGCAGGGTGCCGGGGAGCTGTTTTTT
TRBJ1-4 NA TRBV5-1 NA CASSLPGVNEKLFF TGCGCCAGCAGCCTCCCGGGAGTTAATGAAAAACTGTTTTTT
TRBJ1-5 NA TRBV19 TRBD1 CASGTYGTGGNQPQHF TGTGCCAGTGGAACTTATGGGACAGGGGGCAATCAGCCCCAGCATTTT
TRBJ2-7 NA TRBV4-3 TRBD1 CASSQIPGQGSYEQYF TGCGCCAGCAGCCAAATACCGGGACAGGGATCCTACGAGCAGTACTTC
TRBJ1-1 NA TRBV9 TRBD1 CASSPFWTGGRAEAFF TGTGCCAGCAGCCCTTTTTGGACAGGGGGCCGGGCTGAAGCTTTCTTT
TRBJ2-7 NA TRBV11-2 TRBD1 CASSLGGQGTEQYF TGTGCCAGCAGCTTAGGGGGACAGGGAACCGAGCAGTACTTC
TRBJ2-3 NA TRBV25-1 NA CASSEFEQGRDTQYF TGTGCCAGCAGTGAATTCGAACAGGGACGGGATACGCAGTATTTT
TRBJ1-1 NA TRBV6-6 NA CASSYSAQGPAFF TGTGCCAGCAGTTACTCTGCCCAGGGCCCAGCTTTCTTT
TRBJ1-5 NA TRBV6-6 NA CASSYGAVKDQPQHF TGTGCCAGCAGTTACGGGGCAGTGAAGGATCAGCCCCAGCATTTT
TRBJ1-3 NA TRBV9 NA CASQGSGNTIYF TGTGCCTCTCAGGGTTCTGGAAACACCATATATTTT
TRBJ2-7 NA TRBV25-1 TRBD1 CASSEAIQGKREQYF TGTGCCAGCAGTGAAGCCATACAGGGGAAGCGCGAGCAGTACTTC
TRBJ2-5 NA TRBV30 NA CAWSVRETQYF TGTGCCTGGAGTGTACGGGAGACCCAGTACTTC
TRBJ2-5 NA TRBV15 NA CATTAETLNQETQYF TGTGCCACCACAGCGGAGACCCTTAACCAAGAGACCCAGTACTTC
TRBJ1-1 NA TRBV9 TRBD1 CASSGDRDRNTEAFF TGTGCCAGCAGCGGGGACCGGGACAGGAACACTGAAGCTTTCTTT
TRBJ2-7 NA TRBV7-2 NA CASSSSQGAYEQYF TGTGCCAGCAGCTCTTCACAGGGTGCCTACGAGCAGTACTTC
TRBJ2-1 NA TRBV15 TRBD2 CATSFLAGGAYNEQFF TGTGCCACCAGCTTTCTAGCGGGAGGAGCCTACAATGAGCAGTTCTTC
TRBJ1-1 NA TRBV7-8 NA CASSSRRGSTEAFF TGTGCCAGCAGCTCTCGACGAGGGAGCACTGAAGCTTTCTTT
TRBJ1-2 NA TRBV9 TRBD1 CASSATIVDRNYGYTF TGTGCCAGCAGCGCGACCATCGTGGACAGGAACTATGGCTACACCTTC